This TCR beta chain was retrieved from a study of response to subunit inactivated influenza vaccine. TCRdb reprocessed the RT-PCR reads with MiXCR, giving one entry per CDR3 protein. Among about 190,000 distinct CDR3 sequences listed, over 13% were seen once. As for this clonotype: What it recognizes is unknown.

V lost 5 bases to trimming and J lost 4 bases, with 17 bases between them. The germline V gene has CDR1 SGHVS and CDR2 FNYEAQ. The CDR3 is 15 residues long. Study results and caveats: Every seasonal influenza vaccination brings in few new T cells, the authors suggested.

This sequence was found in a man aged 50 to 60 who received an inactivated influenza vaccine. The specimen comprised CD8+ T cells sorted from PBMCs, sampled around 5 days after vaccination. The chain uses TRBV7-6 and TRBJ2-5; the D call may be TRBD1 or TRBD2 (6 bases each). The CDR3, as DNA: TGTGCCAGCAGCAGAGGGGGAGGCACAGCAGAGACCCAGTACTTC. This encodes CASSRGGGTAETQYF. Drawing the rest from reference TRBV7-6 and TRBJ2-5, the complete variable domain is GAGVSQSPRYKVTKRGQDVALRCDPISGHVSLYWYRQALGQGPEFLTYFNYEAQQDKSGLPNDRFSAERPEGSISTLTIQRTEQRDSAMYRCASSRGGGTAETQYFGPGTRLLVL.